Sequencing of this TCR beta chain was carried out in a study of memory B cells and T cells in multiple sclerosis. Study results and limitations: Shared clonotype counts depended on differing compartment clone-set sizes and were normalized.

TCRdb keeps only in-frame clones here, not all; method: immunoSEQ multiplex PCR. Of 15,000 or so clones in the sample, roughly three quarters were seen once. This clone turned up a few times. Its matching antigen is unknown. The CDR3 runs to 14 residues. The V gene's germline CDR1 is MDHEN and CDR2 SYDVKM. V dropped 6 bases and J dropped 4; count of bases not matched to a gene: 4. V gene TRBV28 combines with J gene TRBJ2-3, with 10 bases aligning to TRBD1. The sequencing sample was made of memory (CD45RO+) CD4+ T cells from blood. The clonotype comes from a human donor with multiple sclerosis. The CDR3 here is CASSRQGASDTQYF. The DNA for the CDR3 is TGTGCCAGCAGCCGACAGGGGGCCTCAGATACGCAGTATTTT. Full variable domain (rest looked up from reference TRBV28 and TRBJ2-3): DVKVTQSSRYLVKRTGEKVFLECVQDMDHENMFWYRQDPGLGLRLIYFSYDVKMKEKGDIPEGYSVSREKKERFSLILESASTNQTSMYLCASSRQGASDTQYFGPGTRLTVL.